The T cell receptor (beta chain) under discussion was sequenced for a study of blood T cell repertoires in COVID-19. Study as a whole: The United States, Italy and Spain were the sources of the acute and convalescent COVID-19 samples. PBMCs, B-cell-depleted T cells, or T cells provided the cDNA or gDNA that made up the material.

Authors' methods: Amplification with reference gene primers provided the estimates of nucleated cell counts. Profiled with immunoSEQ multiplex PCR; TCRdb holds only in-frame clones, not every one. That table gives V, J and clone size, and the DNA gave D and trimming. The top ten clones hold under 2% of a sample with about 300,000 clones, roughly 83% of them seen once. The receptor was derived from a woman aged 45-65 years with acute or convalescent COVID-19. Material: peripheral blood.

The DNA for the CDR3 is TGTGCCAGCAGTTCCCTACAAAGGGGGTTGCGTGGAAACACCATATATTTT. This translates into CASSSLQRGLRGNTIYF. This chain uses TRBV27 with TRBJ1-3; D is possibly TRBD1 (6 bases). Trimming removed 4 bases from V and 3 bases from J, with 19 bases in between. The CDR3 loop spans 17 amino acids. Germline V gene lookup returns CDR1 MNHEY and CDR2 SMNVEV (reference sequence).